A selection of T cell receptor beta chains follows, all from one sample in a study of cytomegalovirus exposure and HLA in healthy donors. Clones were read by immunoSEQ multiplex PCR, and TCRdb kept only the in-frame ones, dropping some. The data hold 150,000 to 200,000 clones, with 75% to 85% observed a single time. Input material: PBMCs. The origin of the receptors is a boy between 5 and 17 years old in good health and CMV-seronegative. The CDR3 runs from the conserved cysteine through the conserved F or W.

v_call: TRBV7-2
cdr3_aa: CASSPGSWFYNEQFF

v_call: TRBV28
cdr3_aa: CASSLGLLTEAFF

v_call: TRBV7-8
cdr3_aa: CASSLVAGGQVGEQFF

v_call: TRBV15
cdr3_aa: CATSSTGTYGYTF

v_call: TRBV6-4
cdr3_aa: CASSDSSGRFNEQFF

v_call: TRBV27
cdr3_aa: CASSLEAPDRWLNEQFF

v_call: TRBV27
cdr3_aa: CASSWGQGFYEQYF

v_call: TRBV7-2
cdr3_aa: CASSPRGGDQPQHF

v_call: TRBV9
cdr3_aa: CASSPTTGGNQKLFF

v_call: TRBV6-1
cdr3_aa: CASSAETGSGNQPQHF

v_call: TRBV29-1
cdr3_aa: CSVGTGGTEKLFF

v_call: TRBV5-4
cdr3_aa: CASSRITGVEAFF

v_call: TRBV19
cdr3_aa: CASSNLGQGEFEAFF

v_call: TRBV15
cdr3_aa: CATSRSRGSNQPQHF

v_call: TRBV15
cdr3_aa: CATSRDDRGSGELFF

v_call: TRBV5-1
cdr3_aa: CASSLASLKGQFF

v_call: TRBV30
cdr3_aa: CAWRERGAVNTGELFF

v_call: TRBV7-3
cdr3_aa: CASGPPGGEQFF

v_call: TRBV7-6
cdr3_aa: CASSRTVWRGAGTGELFF

v_call: TRBV15
cdr3_aa: CATSARLAGGDEQYF

v_call: TRBV19
cdr3_aa: CASSIDRASNQPQHF

v_call: TRBV18
cdr3_aa: CASSPSGGHTGELFF

v_call: TRBV18
cdr3_aa: CASSPIQDRDLSTSTDTQYF

v_call: TRBV18
cdr3_aa: CASSQEDPSNNSPLHF

v_call: TRBV18
cdr3_aa: CASSPGQGRYEQYF

v_call: TRBV10-1
cdr3_aa: CASSRSGGAYNEQFF

v_call: TRBV2
cdr3_aa: CASSEAQGLYEEQYF

v_call: TRBV19
cdr3_aa: CASSLGGSYYGYTF

v_call: TRBV6-1
cdr3_aa: CASSARATRVANTEAFF

v_call: TRBV7-6
cdr3_aa: CASSSSTGVVGQPQHF

v_call: TRBV5-1
cdr3_aa: CASSLGAVQETQYF

v_call: TRBV7-2
cdr3_aa: CASSPPRRADRELFF

v_call: TRBV4-1
cdr3_aa: CASSQGGLLEKLFF

v_call: TRBV6-4
cdr3_aa: CASSEGEGDGYTF

v_call: TRBV9
cdr3_aa: CASSAAGRTYGYTF

v_call: TRBV7-6
cdr3_aa: CASSSRPTRRGDTEAFF

v_call: TRBV11-2
cdr3_aa: CASSLERDSDGYTF

v_call: TRBV7-9
cdr3_aa: CASSPSLDGNTEAFF

v_call: TRBV10-3
cdr3_aa: CATRQIQETQYF

v_call: TRBV6-5
cdr3_aa: CASSYGTGYEQYF

v_call: TRBV19
cdr3_aa: CASSPRTENQPQHF

v_call: TRBV27
cdr3_aa: CASSLILVTGERYEQYF

v_call: TRBV7-3
cdr3_aa: CASSLGRGYGYTF

v_call: TRBV5-1
cdr3_aa: CASSPNRERTGELFF

v_call: TRBV5-6
cdr3_aa: CASSPRAGISYNEQFF

v_call: TRBV19
cdr3_aa: CASSFSGREGNEQFF

v_call: TRBV30
cdr3_aa: CAWSRDRTQGWRETQYF

v_call: TRBV6-5
cdr3_aa: CASSYRPRANSPLHF

v_call: TRBV11-2
cdr3_aa: CASSPQGPTSSYEQYF

v_call: TRBV5-6
cdr3_aa: CASSLQGNGYTF

v_call: TRBV7-2
cdr3_aa: CASTPGGTWKRNTIYF

v_call: TRBV19
cdr3_aa: CASKKQGSDTEAFF

v_call: TRBV15
cdr3_aa: CATSRGTSGTTYEQYF

v_call: TRBV2
cdr3_aa: CASSEQGQGFEKLFF

v_call: TRBV5-1
cdr3_aa: CASSPLRGLAAETQYF